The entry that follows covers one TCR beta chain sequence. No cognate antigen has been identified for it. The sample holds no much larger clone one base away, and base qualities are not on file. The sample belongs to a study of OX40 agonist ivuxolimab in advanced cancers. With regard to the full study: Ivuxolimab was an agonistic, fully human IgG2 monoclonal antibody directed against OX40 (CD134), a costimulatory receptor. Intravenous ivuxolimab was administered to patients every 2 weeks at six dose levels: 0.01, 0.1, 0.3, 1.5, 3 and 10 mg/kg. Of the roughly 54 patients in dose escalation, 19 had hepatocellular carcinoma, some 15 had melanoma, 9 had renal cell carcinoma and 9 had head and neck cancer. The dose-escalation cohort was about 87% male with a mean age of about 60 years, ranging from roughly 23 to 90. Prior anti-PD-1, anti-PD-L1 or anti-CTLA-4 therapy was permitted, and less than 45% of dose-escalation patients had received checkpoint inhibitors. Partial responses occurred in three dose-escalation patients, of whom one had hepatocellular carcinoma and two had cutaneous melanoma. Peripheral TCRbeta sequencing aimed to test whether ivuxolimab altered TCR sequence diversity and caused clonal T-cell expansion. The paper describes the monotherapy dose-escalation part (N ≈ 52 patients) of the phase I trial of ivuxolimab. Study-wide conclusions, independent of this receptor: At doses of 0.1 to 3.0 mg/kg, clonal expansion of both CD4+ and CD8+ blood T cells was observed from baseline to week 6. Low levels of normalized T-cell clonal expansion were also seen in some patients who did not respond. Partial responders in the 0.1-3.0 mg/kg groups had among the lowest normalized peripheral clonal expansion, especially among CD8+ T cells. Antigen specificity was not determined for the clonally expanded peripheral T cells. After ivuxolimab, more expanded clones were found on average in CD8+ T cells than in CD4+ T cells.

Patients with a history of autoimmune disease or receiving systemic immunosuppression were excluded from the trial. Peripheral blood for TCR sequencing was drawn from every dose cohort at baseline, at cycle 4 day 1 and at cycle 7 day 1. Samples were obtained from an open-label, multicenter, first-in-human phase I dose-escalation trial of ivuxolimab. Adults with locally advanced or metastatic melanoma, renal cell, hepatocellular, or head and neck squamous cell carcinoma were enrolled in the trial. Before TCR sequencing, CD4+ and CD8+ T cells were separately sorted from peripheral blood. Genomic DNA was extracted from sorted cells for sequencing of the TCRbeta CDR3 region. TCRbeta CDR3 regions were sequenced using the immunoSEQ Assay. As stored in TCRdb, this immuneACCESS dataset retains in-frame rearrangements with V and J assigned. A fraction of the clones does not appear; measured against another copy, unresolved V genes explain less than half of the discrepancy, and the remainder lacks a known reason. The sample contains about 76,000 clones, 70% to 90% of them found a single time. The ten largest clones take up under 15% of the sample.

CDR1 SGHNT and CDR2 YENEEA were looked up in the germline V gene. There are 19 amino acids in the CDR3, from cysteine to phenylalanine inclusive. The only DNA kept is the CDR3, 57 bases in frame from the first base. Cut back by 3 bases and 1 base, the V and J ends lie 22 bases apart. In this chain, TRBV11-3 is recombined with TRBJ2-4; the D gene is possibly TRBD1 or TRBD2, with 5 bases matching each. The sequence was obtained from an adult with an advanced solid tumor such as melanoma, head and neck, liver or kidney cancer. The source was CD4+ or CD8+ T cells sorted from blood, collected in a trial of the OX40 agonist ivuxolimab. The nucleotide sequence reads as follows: TGTGCCAGCAGCTTCCAAACGTCGTCCCCCGAGGGGGCCAAAAACATTCAGTACTTC. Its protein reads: CASSFQTSSPEGAKNIQYF.